This TCR beta chain comes out of a study of response to subunit inactivated influenza vaccine. The table lists this clonotype with a few counts. V lost 3 bases, J lost 0 bases, and 6 bases stayed unmatched. Germline CDR1 is DFQATT and CDR2 is SNEGSKA (reference sequence). This CDR3 has 16 residues. One entry per CDR3 protein results from TCRdb running MiXCR on the RT-PCR reads. The sample contains around 600,000 distinct CDR3 sequences, approximately 11% of which appear only once. These data also formed part of another study, on T cells expressing NK-cell markers. From that study: The TCR beta cDNA came from 5'RACE template switching with UMIs.

J is TRBJ2-1 and V is TRBV20-1; 9 nucleotides match TRBD2. Source: PBMCs from blood, taken on the day of vaccination. This sequence originates from a man between 50 and 59 years old who received an inactivated influenza vaccine. The CDR3 sequence: CSASPLAGSSYNEQFF. The CDR3 region has the DNA TGCAGTGCTAGTCCCCTAGCGGGAAGCTCCTACAATGAGCAGTTCTTC.